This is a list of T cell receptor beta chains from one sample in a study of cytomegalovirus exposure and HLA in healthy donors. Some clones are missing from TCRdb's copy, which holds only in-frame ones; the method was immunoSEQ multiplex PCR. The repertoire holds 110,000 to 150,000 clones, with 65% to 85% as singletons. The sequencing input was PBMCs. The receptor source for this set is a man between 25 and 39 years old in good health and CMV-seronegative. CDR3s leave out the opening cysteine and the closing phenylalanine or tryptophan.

CDR3 protein: ASSSDRGPEKLF
J gene: TRBJ1-4
V gene: TRBV28

CDR3 protein: ASKAEREYTGELF
J gene: TRBJ2-2
V gene: TRBV19

CDR3 protein: ASSYPTTGYEQY
J gene: TRBJ2-7
V gene: TRBV6-6

CDR3 protein: ASSLSPTYSSYNEQF
J gene: TRBJ2-1
V gene: TRBV19

CDR3 protein: ASSEGLAVGEQF
J gene: TRBJ2-1
V gene: TRBV6-1

CDR3 protein: ASSLAIVTEEAF
J gene: TRBJ1-1
V gene: TRBV5-1

CDR3 protein: ASSSPGGGGTRDRGRREAYEQY
J gene: TRBJ2-7
V gene: TRBV5-1

CDR3 protein: ASSFGAGQGGHEQY
J gene: TRBJ2-7
V gene: TRBV7-9

CDR3 protein: ATSRKGLNYGYT
J gene: TRBJ1-2
V gene: TRBV15

CDR3 protein: ASSLARPYGYT
J gene: TRBJ1-2
V gene: TRBV28

CDR3 protein: ASRLGGYEQY
J gene: TRBJ2-7
V gene: TRBV28

CDR3 protein: ASSAYRGETEAF
J gene: TRBJ1-1
V gene: TRBV28

CDR3 protein: ASSKGGSNYEQY
J gene: TRBJ2-7
V gene: TRBV5-6